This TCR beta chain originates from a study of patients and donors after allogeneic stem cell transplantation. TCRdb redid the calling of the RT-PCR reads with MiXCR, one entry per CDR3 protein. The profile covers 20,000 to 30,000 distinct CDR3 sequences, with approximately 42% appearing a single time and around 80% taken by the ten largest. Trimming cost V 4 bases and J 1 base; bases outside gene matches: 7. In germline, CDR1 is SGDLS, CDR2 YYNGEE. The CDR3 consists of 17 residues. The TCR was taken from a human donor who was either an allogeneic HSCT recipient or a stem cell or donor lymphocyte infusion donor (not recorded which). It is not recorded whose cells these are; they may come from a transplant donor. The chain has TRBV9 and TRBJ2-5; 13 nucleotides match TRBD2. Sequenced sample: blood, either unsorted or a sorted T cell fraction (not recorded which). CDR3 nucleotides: TGTGCCAGCAGCTCCCGGACTAGCGGGGGCCCCCAAGAGACCCAGTACTTC. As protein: CASSSRTSGGPQETQYF.